A single sample is the source of the 14 T cell receptor beta chains below, sequenced in a study of T cells after yellow fever vaccination. TCRdb itself ran the 5' RACE reads through MiXCR, one entry per CDR3 protein. Here the sample spans a few hundred thousand distinct CDR3 sequences, 7.5% to 9.5% being singletons. The sample consisted of CD4+ T cells sorted from PBMCs, taken 5 days after the yellow fever booster vaccination. The receptors come from a man in his late teens or twenties who received the YFV17D yellow fever vaccine.

Many counts were recorded for this clonotype. J is TRBJ2-2 and V is TRBV4-3; D is unresolved. This CDR3 comprises 14 residues. Germline CDR1 LGHNA, CDR2 YSLEER. V was cut by 1 base and J by 3 bases, with 6 bases left in between. CDR3 sequence reads: CASSQAYHTGELFF. Written as DNA, the CDR3 is TGCGCCAGCAGCCAAGCTTATCACACCGGGGAGCTGTTTTTT.

The chain recombines TRBV18 with TRBJ1-6, with D possibly TRBD1 on 5 matching bases. Germline V lookup: CDR1 KGHSH, CDR2 LQKENI. CDR3 size: 16 residues. V dropped 3 bases and J dropped 7 bases, with 16 bases sitting between them. The CDR3 sequence: CASSPPFGGGNSPLHF. CDR3 in DNA: TGTGCCAGCTCACCCCCCTTCGGTGGGGGGAATTCACCCCTCCACTTT.

This chain connects TRBV6-5 to TRBJ1-3; D gene ambiguous. Germline V gene data show CDR1 as MNHEY and CDR2 as SVGAGI. V was cut by 0 bases and J by 0 bases, with 12 bases left in between. The CDR3 runs 17 residues. CDR3 coding DNA: TGTGCCAGCAGTTACTCAGGCACCGTCAGCTCTGGAAACACCATATATTTT. Protein product: CASSYSGTVSSGNTIYF.

This clonotype was counted only a few times. This chain links TRBV5-1 with TRBJ2-1; the D gene is possibly TRBD1 (5 bases). CDR1 and CDR2 from the germline V gene are SGHRS and YFSETQ. The V end lost 5 bases, the J end lost 0 bases, and 12 bases lay between the germline ends. The CDR3 is made up of 15 amino acids. Here the CDR3 reads CASRLMTDSYNEQFF. The CDR3 DNA reads TGCGCCAGCAGATTGATGACAGACTCCTACAATGAGCAGTTCTTC.

This clonotype was found a few times. CDR3 DNA sequence: TGCGCCAGCAGCACCTCGAGCTCCTACAATGAGCAGTTCTTC. It specifies CASSTSSSYNEQFF. This rearrangement joins TRBV5-1 to TRBJ2-1; no clear D. CDR3 size: 14 residues. V lost 4 bases and J 0 bases, leaving 8 bases between the germline ends. The germline V gene encodes CDR1 SGHRS and CDR2 YFSETQ.

This clonotype was counted ten times or more. This rearrangement joins TRBV29-1 to TRBJ2-6, with TRBD1 matching over 10 bases. The trim removed 6 bases at V and 1 base at J, leaving 9 bases unmatched. CDR1 SQVTM and CDR2 ANQGSEA come from the germline V gene. The CDR3 is made up of 17 amino acids. CDR3 residues: CSVGRGQGTSGANVLTF. The CDR3, as DNA: TGCAGCGTCGGTCGGGGACAGGGGACATCTGGGGCCAACGTCCTGACTTTC. Together with reference TRBV29-1 and TRBJ2-6, the CDR3 gives the full variable domain: SAVISQKPSRDICQRGTSLTIQCQVDSQVTMMFWYRQQPGQSLTLIATANQGSEATYESGFVIDKFPISRPNLTFSTLTVSNMSPEDSSIYLCSVGRGQGTSGANVLTFGAGSRLTVL.

This clonotype appeared many times. The chain employs TRBV6-1 and TRBJ2-6; D is perhaps TRBD2 (5 bases). Germline V CDR1 and CDR2: MNHNS, SASEGT. V was pared by 4 bases and J by 0 bases, with 7 bases between. This CDR3 comprises 15 residues. The CDR3, as DNA: TGTGCCAGCAGTGGAGGGAGCTCTGGGGCCAACGTCCTGACTTTC. It specifies CASSGGSSGANVLTF.

This clonotype was counted a few times. This chain's CDR3 is CASRRTGVFGYTF. In DNA form, the CDR3 reads TGTGCCAGCAGGCGGACAGGGGTCTTTGGCTACACCTTC. This chain connects TRBV27 to TRBJ1-2; 9 nucleotides agree with TRBD1. Germline CDR1 reads MNHEY; CDR2 reads SMNVEV (reference sequence). Trimming at V came to 6 bases and at J to 7 bases, leaving 6 bases not matched to a gene. The CDR3 has 13 amino acids.

This clonotype has a count of ten or more. The chain is built from TRBV5-4 and TRBJ2-7; a weak D match, TRBD1 (6 bases). Germline V gene lookup returns CDR1 SGHNT and CDR2 YYREEE (reference sequence). This CDR3 contains 12 residues. V lost 3 bases and J 5 bases, leaving 9 bases between the germline ends. CDR3 loop: CASSSDSHEQYF. The CDR3 nucleotides are TGTGCCAGCAGCTCGGACAGCCACGAGCAGTACTTC. Complete variable domain (other parts from reference TRBV5-4 and TRBJ2-7): ETGVTQSPTHLIKTRGQQVTLRCSSQSGHNTVSWYQQALGQGPQFIFQYYREEENGRGNFPPRFSGLQFPNYSSELNVNALELDDSALYLCASSSDSHEQYFGPGTRLTVT.

This clonotype was recorded a few times. The chain uses TRBV2 and TRBJ2-2, with D perhaps being TRBD1 or TRBD2 (6 bases each). CDR1 is SNHLY and CDR2 is FYNNEI in the germline V gene. The CDR3 consists of 16 residues. V shed 3 bases and J shed 1 base, with 12 bases lying between them. The CDR3 is CASSEGASVNTGELFF. CDR3 sequence (DNA): TGTGCCAGCAGTGAGGGGGCTAGCGTGAACACCGGGGAGCTGTTTTTT.

This sequence joins TRBV29-1 and TRBJ1-2; D not resolved. This CDR3 has 13 residues. V was trimmed by 6 bases and J by 2 bases, leaving 13 bases between them. Germline CDR1 SQVTM, CDR2 ANQGSEA. CDR3 nucleotide sequence: TGCAGCGTAGGGAAAACCGTAAACTATGGCTACACCTTC. Protein: CSVGKTVNYGYTF.

V is TRBV10-1 and J is TRBJ2-7, with 9 bases identical to TRBD1. Unmatched junction bases numbered 10, after V lost 2 bases and J lost 5 bases. Germline CDR1 is WNHNN and CDR2 is SYGVQD (reference sequence). The CDR3 contains 16 residues. The CDR3 DNA is TGCGCCAGCAGTGAGGGGAGGGGACAGGGAAAACACGAGCAGTACTTC. It codes for CASSEGRGQGKHEQYF.

This clonotype has a count of ten or more. The V and J genes are TRBV20-1 and TRBJ1-4, with 11 bases fitting TRBD1. Germline V gene lookup returns CDR1 DFQATT and CDR2 SNEGSKA (reference sequence). The CDR3 totals 15 residues. Trimming cost V 3 bases and J 7 bases; bases outside gene matches: 7. In DNA, the CDR3 is TGCAGTGCTAGGGACTTGGGACAGGGGGTTGAAAAACTGTTTTTT. This encodes CSARDLGQGVEKLFF.

This clonotype was recorded at least ten times. The rearrangement links TRBV4-3 to TRBJ2-2, with a weak D call TRBD1 (6 bases). The CDR3 length is 16 residues. The germline gives CDR1 LGHNA, CDR2 YSLEER. The V gene lost 3 bases and the J gene lost 0 bases, with 11 bases spanning the gap. The chain's CDR3 is CASSQIRGSNTGELFF. CDR3 nucleotides: TGCGCCAGCAGCCAGATCAGGGGCTCGAACACCGGGGAGCTGTTTTTT.